This TCR beta chain derives from a study of T cell repertoires in cytomegalovirus infection. The wider study: Matching HLA type and CMV infection were both indicated by public TCR beta signatures. General observations from the study: Predominance within the ex vivo response was attributable to HLA-C-restricted CMV-specific TCR beta clonotypes. The cumulative frequency of public TCR beta families distinguished individuals who carried CMV together with the relevant HLA.

TCRdb called the reads again in MiXCR, with one record for every CDR3 protein. The data hold more than 350,000 distinct CDR3 sequences, with roughly 30% observed a single time. This CDR3 has 15 residues. The germline CDR1 and CDR2 sequences are MNHEY and SMNVEV (reference sequence). V was cut by 5 bases and J by 2 bases, with 14 bases left in between. This clonotype has only a few counts. Its antigen is not identified. The V call is TRBV27, the J call TRBJ2-3; D may be TRBD1 or TRBD2 (6 bases each). The clonotype originates from a human donor in good health (CMV status not recorded). Some clones in this sample may be carry-over from other donors' samples. The sample comprised PBMCs. The CDR3 DNA sequence: TGTGCCAGCAGTACTAGGGGGGTCTACACAGATACGCAGTATTTT. It encodes CASSTRGVYTDTQYF.